These 10 T cell receptor beta chains share one sample of origin, sequenced in a study of long-term antiretroviral therapy in people with HIV. Assay version v3.0 of immunoSEQ was used, and it was run at survey level. Sequenced by immunoSEQ multiplex PCR; TCRdb stores in-frame clones only, minus some. The sample holds about 35,000 clones, roughly 82% seen once. Material: unsorted PBMCs, obtained 0.3 years after starting antiretroviral therapy. These receptor sequences come from a man aged 18 to 35 with HIV.

On this clone: Other DNA sequences in this specimen translate into the identical CDR3. The chain is built from TRBV7-9 and TRBJ1-1; D is unresolved. The V and J ends lost 1 base and 0 bases respectively, with 3 bases between them. The CDR3 length is 13 residues. CDR1 is SEHNR, CDR2 FQNEAQ, per germline (reference sequence). The CDR3 DNA follows: TGTGCCAGCAGCTTAGACATGAACACTGAAGCTTTCTTT. This translates into CASSLDMNTEAFF.

A few counts support this clone. This chain links TRBV4-2 with TRBJ2-4, with 8 bases matching TRBD1. V dropped 2 bases and J dropped 7; count of bases not matched to a gene: 7. CDR3 length: 15 amino acids. The germline V gene encodes CDR1 LGHNA and CDR2 YNFKEQ. CDR3 in amino acids: CASSQPRGQGNIQYF. CDR3 sequence (DNA): TGTGCCAGCAGCCAACCCAGGGGGCAGGGGAACATTCAGTACTTC.

The chain combines TRBV11-2 with TRBJ2-5; TRBD2 aligns across 12 bases. The CDR3 totals 16 residues. V gave up 3 bases and J gave up 5 bases; unmatched junction bases: 7. The V gene's germline CDR1 is SGHAT and CDR2 FQNNGV. The CDR3 here is CASSLSSGGVRETQYF. DNA for the CDR3: TGTGCCAGCAGCTTGTCTAGCGGGGGGGTGAGGGAGACCCAGTACTTC.

The rearrangement links TRBV28 to TRBJ1-5; D unresolved. V was pared by 6 bases and J by 0 bases, with 15 bases between. The CDR3 is made up of 16 amino acids. CDR1 MDHEN and CDR2 SYDVKM come from the germline V gene. The CDR3 loop is CASSPKPVYSNQPQHF. As DNA, the CDR3 is TGTGCCAGCAGCCCAAAGCCGGTTTATAGCAATCAGCCCCAGCATTTT.

The J gene is TRBJ1-3, the V gene TRBV5-6; no clear D gene. Germline assignment: CDR1 SGHDT and CDR2 YYEEEE. V was trimmed by 0 bases and J by 4 bases, leaving 17 bases between them. The CDR3 is made up of 17 amino acids. Written as DNA, the CDR3 is TGTGCCAGCAGCTTGGGTCTGATGGATGGCAGGGGAAACACCATATATTTT. Translation: CASSLGLMDGRGNTIYF. Combining the CDR3 with reference TRBV5-6 and TRBJ1-3 gives the whole variable domain DAGVTQSPTHLIKTRGQQVTLRCSPKSGHDTVSWYQQALGQGPQFIFQYYEEEERQRGNFPDRFSGHQFPNYSSELNVNALLLGDSALYLCASSLGLMDGRGNTIYFGEGSWLTVV.

The chain employs TRBV2 and TRBJ2-5, with 11 bases matching TRBD2. V was clipped by 7 bases and J by 5 bases; unmatched bases: 12. CDR1 is SNHLY, CDR2 FYNNEI, per germline. The CDR3 extends over 16 amino acids. The CDR3 sequence is CASIKGTLAGAETQYF. CDR3 nucleotides: TGTGCCAGCATCAAGGGCACACTAGCGGGAGCTGAGACCCAGTACTTC.

In this sample, this clone turned up a few times. This chain uses TRBV9 with TRBJ1-4, with D hard to call. Germline CDR1 is SGDLS and CDR2 is YYNGEE. Trimming removed 4 bases from V and 6 bases from J, with 16 bases in between. This CDR3 comprises 15 residues. This CDR3 is CASSITGRVDEKLFF. Written as DNA, the CDR3 is TGTGCCAGCAGCATAACCGGGAGGGTGGATGAAAAACTGTTTTTT.

The gene calls are TRBV27 and TRBJ1-1, with D unresolved. CDR1 is MNHEY and CDR2 is SMNVEV in the germline V gene (reference sequence). This CDR3 comprises 15 residues. V was clipped by 4 bases and J by 7 bases, with 19 bases between them. Here the CDR3 reads CASSSRTGWTREAFF. The CDR3 DNA reads TGTGCCAGCAGTTCGAGAACGGGTTGGACCCGTGAAGCTTTCTTT.

The V call is TRBV6-6, the J call TRBJ2-3, with 7 bases identical to TRBD1. This CDR3 is 14 amino acids long. Trimming removed 8 bases from V and 2 bases from J; junction bases left unmatched: 7. The germline V gene encodes CDR1 MNHNY and CDR2 SVGAGI (reference sequence). The CDR3 protein is CASGNRGHTDTQYF. CDR3 nucleotides: TGTGCCAGCGGCAACAGGGGACACACAGATACGCAGTATTTT.

J is TRBJ2-2 and V is TRBV5-1; TRBD2 matches at 11 bases. The trim removed 4 bases at V and 6 bases at J, leaving 11 bases unmatched. This CDR3 region has 17 residues. Germline lookup yields CDR1 SGHRS and CDR2 YFSETQ. The CDR3: CASSPLIAGGPSGELFF. As DNA, the CDR3 is TGCGCCAGCAGCCCTCTAATAGCGGGGGGGCCCTCCGGGGAGCTGTTTTTT.